The clone carrying this T cell receptor (beta chain) was detected once. This sample is part of a study of PD-L1 blockade in urothelial cancer. The overall study: Prior exposure to chemotherapy in patients amounted to 0 to 3 regimens received. Blood was evaluated 3 weeks (second dose) and 6 weeks after therapy began.

Sequenced by immunoSEQ multiplex PCR; TCRdb stores in-frame clones only, minus some. The repertoire holds about 83,000 clones, roughly nine tenths seen once, with 5% to 6% in the top ten. The CDR3 is made up of 13 amino acids. The J segment lost 4 bases and the V segment lost 3 bases, leaving 3 bases of the junction unmatched. Germline V gene sequence: CDR1 GTSNPN, CDR2 SVGIG (reference sequence). The sequence was collected from a woman in her seventies with urothelial cancer. The chain carries TRBV30 and TRBJ2-5, with 9 bases aligning to TRBD1. Sequencing was performed on PBMCs, taken around atezolizumab (anti-PD-L1) treatment. The CDR3 reads CAWRLQGAETQYF. CDR3 in DNA: TGTGCCTGGAGATTACAGGGGGCAGAGACCCAGTACTTC.